The entry below gives a single T cell receptor (beta chain) sequence along with its context. Its antigen is unknown. This CDR3 is 13 amino acids long. Germline lookup yields CDR1 MDHEN and CDR2 SYDVKM. The trim removed 6 bases at V and 2 bases at J, leaving 3 bases unmatched. PCR employed 60 Vbeta and 13 Jbeta primers. The method was immunoSEQ multiplex PCR; TCRdb's version includes in-frame clones alone and lacks a portion of them. The sample lists roughly 140,000 clones; 75% to 80% were seen once. This record belongs to a study of cytomegalovirus exposure and HLA in healthy donors. Study background: An analysis done earlier identified almost 120 million unique TCR beta sequences from 190 million or so T cells. The early release's HLA-typed donors yielded approximately 82 million unique TCRs.

Findings and limits, study-wide: With DRB1 most and HLA-C fewest, TCR association rates differed between HLA loci in a later analysis. In a later analysis, TCR beta V- and J-gene trimming showed a link to a missense DCLRE1C variant.

The receptor was derived from a woman aged 35 to 49 in good health and CMV-seropositive. The rearrangement links TRBV28 to TRBJ2-7; TRBD1 agrees at 8 bases. The source material was PBMCs. The CDR3: CASRRTGPYEQYF. The CDR3 DNA follows: TGTGCCAGCAGACGGACAGGGCCCTACGAGCAGTACTTC.